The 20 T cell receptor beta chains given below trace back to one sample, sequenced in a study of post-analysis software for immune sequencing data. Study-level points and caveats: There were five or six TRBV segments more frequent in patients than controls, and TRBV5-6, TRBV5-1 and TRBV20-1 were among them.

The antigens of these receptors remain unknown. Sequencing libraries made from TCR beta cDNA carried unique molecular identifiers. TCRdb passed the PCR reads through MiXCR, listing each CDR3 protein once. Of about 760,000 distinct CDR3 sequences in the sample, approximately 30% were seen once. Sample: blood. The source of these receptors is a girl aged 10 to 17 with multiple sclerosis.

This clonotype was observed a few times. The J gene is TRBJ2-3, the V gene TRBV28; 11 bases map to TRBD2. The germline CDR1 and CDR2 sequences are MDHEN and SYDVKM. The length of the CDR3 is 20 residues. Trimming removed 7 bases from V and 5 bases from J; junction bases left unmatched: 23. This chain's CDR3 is CASNTRGPSGGFGRLDTQYF. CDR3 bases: TGTGCCAGCAATACCCGAGGGCCTAGCGGGGGGTTCGGTCGGTTAGATACGCAGTATTTT.

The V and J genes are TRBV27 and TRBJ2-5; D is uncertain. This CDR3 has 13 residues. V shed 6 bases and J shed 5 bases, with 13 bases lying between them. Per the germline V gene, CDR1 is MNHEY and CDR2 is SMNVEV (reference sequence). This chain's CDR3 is CASRAGARETQYF. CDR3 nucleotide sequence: TGTGCCAGCAGAGCAGGAGCGAGGGAGACCCAGTACTTC.

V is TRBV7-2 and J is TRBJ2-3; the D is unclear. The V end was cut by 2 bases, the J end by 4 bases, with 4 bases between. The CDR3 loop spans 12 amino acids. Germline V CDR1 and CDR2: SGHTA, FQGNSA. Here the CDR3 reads CASSLPADTQYF. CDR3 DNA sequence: TGTGCCAGCAGCTTACCCGCAGATACGCAGTATTTT.

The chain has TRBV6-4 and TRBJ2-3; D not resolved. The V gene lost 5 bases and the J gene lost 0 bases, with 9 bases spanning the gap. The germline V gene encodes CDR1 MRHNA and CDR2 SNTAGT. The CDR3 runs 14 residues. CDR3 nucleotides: TGTGCCAGCAGTTCGTCACACAGCACAGATACGCAGTATTTT. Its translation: CASSSSHSTDTQYF.

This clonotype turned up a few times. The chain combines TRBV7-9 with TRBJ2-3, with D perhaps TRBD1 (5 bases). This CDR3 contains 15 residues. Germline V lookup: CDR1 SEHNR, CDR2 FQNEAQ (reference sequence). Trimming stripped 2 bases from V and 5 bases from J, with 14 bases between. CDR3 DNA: TGTGCCAGCAGCTTAATTCAGGGCCTAGTAGATACGCAGTATTTT. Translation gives CASSLIQGLVDTQYF.

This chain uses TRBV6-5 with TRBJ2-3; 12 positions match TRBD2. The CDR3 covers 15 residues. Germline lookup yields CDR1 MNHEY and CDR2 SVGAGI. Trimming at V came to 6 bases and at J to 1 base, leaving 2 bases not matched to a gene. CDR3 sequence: CASSASGGGTDTQYF. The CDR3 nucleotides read TGTGCCAGCAGCGCTAGCGGGGGGGGCACAGATACGCAGTATTTT.

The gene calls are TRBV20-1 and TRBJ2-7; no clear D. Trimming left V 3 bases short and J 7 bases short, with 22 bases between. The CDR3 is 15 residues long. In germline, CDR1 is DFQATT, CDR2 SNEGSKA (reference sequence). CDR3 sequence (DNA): TGCAGTGCTAGGAGTGGTGGCGGAGCCTACAATGAGCAGTACTTC. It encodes CSARSGGGAYNEQYF.

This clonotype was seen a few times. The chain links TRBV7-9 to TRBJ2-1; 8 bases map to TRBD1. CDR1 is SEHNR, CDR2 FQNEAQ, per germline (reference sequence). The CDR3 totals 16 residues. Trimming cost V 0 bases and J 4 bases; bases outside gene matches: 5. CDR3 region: CASSLARDRIYNEQFF. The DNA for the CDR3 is TGTGCCAGCAGCTTAGCCCGGGACAGGATATACAATGAGCAGTTCTTC.

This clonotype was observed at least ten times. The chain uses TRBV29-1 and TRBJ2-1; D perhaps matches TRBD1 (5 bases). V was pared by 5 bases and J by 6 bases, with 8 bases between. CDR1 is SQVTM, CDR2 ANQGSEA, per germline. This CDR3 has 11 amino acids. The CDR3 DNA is TGCAGCGTTCTCGACAGCAATGAGCAGTTCTTC. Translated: CSVLDSNEQFF.

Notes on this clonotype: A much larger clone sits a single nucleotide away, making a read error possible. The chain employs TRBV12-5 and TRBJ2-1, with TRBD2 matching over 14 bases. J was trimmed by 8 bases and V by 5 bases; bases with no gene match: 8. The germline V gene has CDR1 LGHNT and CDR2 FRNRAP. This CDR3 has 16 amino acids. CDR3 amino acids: CASGVGTSGGQHEQFF. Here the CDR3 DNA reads TGTGCTAGTGGTGTGGGGACTAGCGGGGGTCAGCATGAGCAGTTCTTC.

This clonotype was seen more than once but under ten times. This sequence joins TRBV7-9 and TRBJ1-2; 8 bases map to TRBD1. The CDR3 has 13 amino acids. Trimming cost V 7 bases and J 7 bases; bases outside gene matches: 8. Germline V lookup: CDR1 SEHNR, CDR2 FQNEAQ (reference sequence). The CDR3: CASTSDRAGGYTF. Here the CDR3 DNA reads TGTGCCAGCACCTCGGACAGGGCGGGTGGCTACACCTTC.

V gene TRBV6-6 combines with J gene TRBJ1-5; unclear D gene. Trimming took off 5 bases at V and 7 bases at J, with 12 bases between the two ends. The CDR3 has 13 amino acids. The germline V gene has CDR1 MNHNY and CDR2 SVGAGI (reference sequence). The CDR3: CASSTRTGQPQHF. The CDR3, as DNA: TGTGCCAGCAGTACTAGGACGGGGCAGCCCCAGCATTTT.

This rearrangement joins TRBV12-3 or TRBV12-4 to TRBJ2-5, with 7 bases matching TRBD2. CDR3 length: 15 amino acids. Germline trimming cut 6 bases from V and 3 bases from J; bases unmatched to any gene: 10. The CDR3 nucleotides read TGTGCCAGCAGCCGATTTCTAGCGGAGGAAGAGACCCAGTACTTC. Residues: CASSRFLAEEETQYF.

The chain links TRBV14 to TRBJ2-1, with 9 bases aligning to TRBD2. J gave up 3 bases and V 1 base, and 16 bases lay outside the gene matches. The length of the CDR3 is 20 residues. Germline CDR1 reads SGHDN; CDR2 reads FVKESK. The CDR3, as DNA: TGTGCCAGCAGCCAAGGCGAGCGGGGGGTTTCTTACGTGATCTACAATGAGCAGTTCTTC. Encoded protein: CASSQGERGVSYVIYNEQFF.

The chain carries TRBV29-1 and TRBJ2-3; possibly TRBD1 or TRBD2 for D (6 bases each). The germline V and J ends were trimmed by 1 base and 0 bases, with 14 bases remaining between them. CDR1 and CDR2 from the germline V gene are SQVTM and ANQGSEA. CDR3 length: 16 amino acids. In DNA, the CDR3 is TGCAGCGTTGAAGGTTTGAGGGGGGTGAGCACAGATACGCAGTATTTT. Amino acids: CSVEGLRGVSTDTQYF.

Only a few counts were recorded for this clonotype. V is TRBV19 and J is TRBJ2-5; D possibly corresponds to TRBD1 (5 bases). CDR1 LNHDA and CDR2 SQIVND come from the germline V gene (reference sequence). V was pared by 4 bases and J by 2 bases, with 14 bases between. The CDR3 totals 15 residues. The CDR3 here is CASSNNRQIQETQYF. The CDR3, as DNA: TGTGCCAGTAGTAATAATCGACAGATACAAGAGACCCAGTACTTC.

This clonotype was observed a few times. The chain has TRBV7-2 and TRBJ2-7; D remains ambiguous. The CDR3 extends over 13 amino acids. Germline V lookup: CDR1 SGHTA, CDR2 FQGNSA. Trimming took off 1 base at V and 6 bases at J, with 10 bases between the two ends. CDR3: CASSLGYGLEQYF. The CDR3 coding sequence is TGTGCCAGCAGCTTAGGATATGGGCTCGAGCAGTACTTC. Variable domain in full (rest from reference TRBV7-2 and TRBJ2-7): GAGVSQSPSNKVTEKGKDVELRCDPISGHTALYWYRQSLGQGLEFLIYFQGNSAPDKSGLPSDRFSAERTGGSVSTLTIQRTQQEDSAVYLCASSLGYGLEQYFGPGTRLTVT.

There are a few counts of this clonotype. The CDR3 coding sequence is TGCAGTGCTAGAGGCATGGCGGCTGGCTATGGCTACACCTTC. It yields the protein CSARGMAAGYGYTF. This chain joins TRBV20-1 and TRBJ1-2; unclear D gene. CDR1 and CDR2 (germline): DFQATT, SNEGSKA (reference sequence). The length of the CDR3 is 14 residues. Deletions cut 1 base from V and 4 bases from J, with 13 bases between.

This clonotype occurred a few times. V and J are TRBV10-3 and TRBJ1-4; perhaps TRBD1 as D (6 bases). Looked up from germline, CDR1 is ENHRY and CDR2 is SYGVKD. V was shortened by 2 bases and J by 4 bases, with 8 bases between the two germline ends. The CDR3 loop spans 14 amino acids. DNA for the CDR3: TGTGCCATCAGTGAGGGGGACAATAATGAAAAACTGTTTTTT. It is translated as CAISEGDNNEKLFF.

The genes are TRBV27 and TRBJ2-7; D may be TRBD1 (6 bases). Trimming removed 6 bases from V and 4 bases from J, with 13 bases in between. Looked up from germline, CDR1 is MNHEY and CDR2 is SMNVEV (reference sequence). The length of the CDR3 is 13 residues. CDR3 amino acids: CASSSGQQYEQYF. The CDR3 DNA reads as TGTGCCAGCAGCTCAGGACAGCAATACGAGCAGTACTTC.